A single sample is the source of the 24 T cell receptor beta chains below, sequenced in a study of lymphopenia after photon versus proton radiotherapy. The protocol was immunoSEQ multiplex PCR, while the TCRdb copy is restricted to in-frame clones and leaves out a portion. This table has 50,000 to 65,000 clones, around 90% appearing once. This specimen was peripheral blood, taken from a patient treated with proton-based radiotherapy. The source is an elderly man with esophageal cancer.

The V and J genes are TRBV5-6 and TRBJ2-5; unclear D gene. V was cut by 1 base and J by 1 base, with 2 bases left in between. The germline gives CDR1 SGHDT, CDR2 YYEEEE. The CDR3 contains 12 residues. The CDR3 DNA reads TGTGCCAGCAGCTTGTCCCAAGAGACCCAGTACTTC. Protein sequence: CASSLSQETQYF.

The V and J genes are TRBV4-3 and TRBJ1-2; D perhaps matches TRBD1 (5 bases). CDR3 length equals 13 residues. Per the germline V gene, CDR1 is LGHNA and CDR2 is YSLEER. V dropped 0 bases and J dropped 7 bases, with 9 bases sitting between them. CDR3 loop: CASSQERRGGYTF. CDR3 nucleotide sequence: TGCGCCAGCAGCCAAGAGAGGAGGGGTGGCTACACCTTC.

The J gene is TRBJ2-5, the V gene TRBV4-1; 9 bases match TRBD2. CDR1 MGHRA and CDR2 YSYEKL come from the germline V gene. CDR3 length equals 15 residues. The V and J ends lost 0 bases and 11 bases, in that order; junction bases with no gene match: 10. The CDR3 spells CASSQDERGALAQYF. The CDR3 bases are TGCGCCAGCAGCCAAGATGAGCGGGGGGCCTTGGCTCAGTACTTC.

The DNA for the CDR3 is TGTGCCAGCAGCTTAGGGGGTAGTGGAGAGAGTGAAGCTTTCTTT. This sequence encodes CASSLGGSGESEAFF. The chain links TRBV7-9 to TRBJ1-1; D not certain. V shed 1 base and J shed 7 bases, with 16 bases lying between them. The CDR3 length is 15 residues. Germline V gives CDR1 SEHNR, CDR2 FQNEAQ (reference sequence).

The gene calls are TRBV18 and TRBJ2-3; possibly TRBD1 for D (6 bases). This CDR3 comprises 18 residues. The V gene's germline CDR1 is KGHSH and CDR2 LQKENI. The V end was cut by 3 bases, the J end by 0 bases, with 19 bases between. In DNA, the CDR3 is TGTGCCAGCTCACCCCTCGGTTGGGACATTTCTAGCACAGATACGCAGTATTTT. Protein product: CASSPLGWDISSTDTQYF.

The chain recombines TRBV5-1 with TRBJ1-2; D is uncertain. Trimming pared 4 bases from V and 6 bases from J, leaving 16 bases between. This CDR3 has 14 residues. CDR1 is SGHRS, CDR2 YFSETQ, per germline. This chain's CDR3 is CASSPAQTNHGYTF. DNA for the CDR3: TGCGCCAGCAGCCCCGCCCAGACGAACCATGGCTACACCTTC.

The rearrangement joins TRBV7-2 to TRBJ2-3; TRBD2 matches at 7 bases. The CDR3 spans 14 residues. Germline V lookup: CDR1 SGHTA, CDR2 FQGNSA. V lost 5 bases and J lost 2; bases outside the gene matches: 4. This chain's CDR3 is CASSPGTTTDTQYF. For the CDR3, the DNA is TGTGCCAGCAGCCCAGGGACTACCACAGATACGCAGTATTTT.

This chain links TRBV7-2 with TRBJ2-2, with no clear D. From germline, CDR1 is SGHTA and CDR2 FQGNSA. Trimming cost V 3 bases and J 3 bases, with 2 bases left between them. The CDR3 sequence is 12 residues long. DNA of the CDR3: TGTGCCAGCAGCTTGGACACCGGGGAGCTGTTTTTT. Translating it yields CASSLDTGELFF.

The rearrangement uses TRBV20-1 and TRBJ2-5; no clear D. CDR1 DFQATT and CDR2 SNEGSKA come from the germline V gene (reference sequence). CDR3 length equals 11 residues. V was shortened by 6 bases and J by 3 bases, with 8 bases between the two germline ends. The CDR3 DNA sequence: TGCAGTGCGGCAGGAGAAGAGACCCAGTACTTC. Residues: CSAAGEETQYF.

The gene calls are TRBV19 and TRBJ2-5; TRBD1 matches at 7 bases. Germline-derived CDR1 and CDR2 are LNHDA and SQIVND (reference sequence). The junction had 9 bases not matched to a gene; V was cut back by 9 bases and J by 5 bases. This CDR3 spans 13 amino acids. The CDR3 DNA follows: TGTGCCAGCACTAACAGGGGAAAGGAGACCCAGTACTTC. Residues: CASTNRGKETQYF.

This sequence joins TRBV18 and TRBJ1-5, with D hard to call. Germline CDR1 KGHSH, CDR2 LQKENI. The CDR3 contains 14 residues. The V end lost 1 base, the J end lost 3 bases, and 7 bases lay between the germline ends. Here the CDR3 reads CASSPLPNNQPQHF. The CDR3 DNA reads TGTGCCAGCTCACCACTCCCCAACAATCAGCCCCAGCATTTT.

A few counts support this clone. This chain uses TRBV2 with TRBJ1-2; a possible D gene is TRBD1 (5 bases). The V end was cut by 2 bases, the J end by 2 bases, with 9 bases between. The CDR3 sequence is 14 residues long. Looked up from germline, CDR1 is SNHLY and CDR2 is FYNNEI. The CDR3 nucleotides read TGTGCCAGCAGTGAACAGGGACCGAACTATGGCTACACCTTC. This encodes CASSEQGPNYGYTF.

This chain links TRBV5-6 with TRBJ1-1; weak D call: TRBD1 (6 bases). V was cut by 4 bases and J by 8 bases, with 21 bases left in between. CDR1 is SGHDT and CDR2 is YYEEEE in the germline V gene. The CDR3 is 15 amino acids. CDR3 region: CASSPQILTGTEAFF. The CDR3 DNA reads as TGTGCCAGCAGCCCCCAGATATTGACAGGAACGGAAGCTTTCTTT.

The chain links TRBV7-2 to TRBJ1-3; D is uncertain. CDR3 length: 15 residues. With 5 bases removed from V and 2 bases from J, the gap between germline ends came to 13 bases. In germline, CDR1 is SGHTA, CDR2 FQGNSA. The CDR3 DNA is TGTGCCAGCAGCCTGGACGGAGTACCTGGAAACACCATATATTTT. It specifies CASSLDGVPGNTIYF.

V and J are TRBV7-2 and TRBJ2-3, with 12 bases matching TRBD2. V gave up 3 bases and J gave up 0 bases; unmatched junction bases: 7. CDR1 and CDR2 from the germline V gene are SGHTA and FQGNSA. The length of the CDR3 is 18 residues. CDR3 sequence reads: CASSFQLAGGRSTDTQYF. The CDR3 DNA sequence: TGTGCCAGCAGCTTCCAACTAGCGGGAGGACGGAGCACAGATACGCAGTATTTT.

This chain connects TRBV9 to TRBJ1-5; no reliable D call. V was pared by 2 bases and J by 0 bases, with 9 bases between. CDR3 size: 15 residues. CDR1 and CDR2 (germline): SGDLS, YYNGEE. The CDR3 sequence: CASSVSYGSNQPQHF. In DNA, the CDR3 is TGTGCCAGCAGCGTTTCTTATGGTAGCAATCAGCCCCAGCATTTT.

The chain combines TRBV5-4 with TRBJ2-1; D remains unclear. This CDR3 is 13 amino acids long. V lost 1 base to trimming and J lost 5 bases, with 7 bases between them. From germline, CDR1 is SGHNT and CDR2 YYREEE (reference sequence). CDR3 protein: CASSLIVNNEQFF. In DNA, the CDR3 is TGTGCCAGCAGCTTGATAGTCAACAATGAGCAGTTCTTC. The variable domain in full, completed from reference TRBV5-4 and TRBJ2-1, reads ETGVTQSPTHLIKTRGQQVTLRCSSQSGHNTVSWYQQALGQGPQFIFQYYREEENGRGNFPPRFSGLQFPNYSSELNVNALELDDSALYLCASSLIVNNEQFFGPGTRLTVL.

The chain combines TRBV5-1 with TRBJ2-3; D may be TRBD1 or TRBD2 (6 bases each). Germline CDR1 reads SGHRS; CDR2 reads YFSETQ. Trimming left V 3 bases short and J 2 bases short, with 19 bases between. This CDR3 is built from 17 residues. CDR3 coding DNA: TGCGCCAGCAGCTCCCCCCTGGGGGGCGGCGTCACAGATACGCAGTATTTT. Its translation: CASSSPLGGGVTDTQYF.

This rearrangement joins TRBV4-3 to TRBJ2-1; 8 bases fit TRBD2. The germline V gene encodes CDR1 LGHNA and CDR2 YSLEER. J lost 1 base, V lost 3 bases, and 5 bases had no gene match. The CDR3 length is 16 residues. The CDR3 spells CASSHYLAGSYNEQFF. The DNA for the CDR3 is TGCGCCAGCAGCCACTACCTAGCGGGTTCCTACAATGAGCAGTTCTTC.

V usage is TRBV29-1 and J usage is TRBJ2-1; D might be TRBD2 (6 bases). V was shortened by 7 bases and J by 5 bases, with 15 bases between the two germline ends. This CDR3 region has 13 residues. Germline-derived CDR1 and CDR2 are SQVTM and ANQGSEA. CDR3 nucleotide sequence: TGCAGCGCCTTGCCGGGACTTCACAATGAGCAGTTCTTC. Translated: CSALPGLHNEQFF.

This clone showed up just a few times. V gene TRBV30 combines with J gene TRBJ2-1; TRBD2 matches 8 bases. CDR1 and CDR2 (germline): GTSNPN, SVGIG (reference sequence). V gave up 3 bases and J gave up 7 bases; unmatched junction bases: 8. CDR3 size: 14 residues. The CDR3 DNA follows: TGTGCCTGGAGGTTCAAGCGGGAGTCTAATGAGCAGTTCTTC. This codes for CAWRFKRESNEQFF.

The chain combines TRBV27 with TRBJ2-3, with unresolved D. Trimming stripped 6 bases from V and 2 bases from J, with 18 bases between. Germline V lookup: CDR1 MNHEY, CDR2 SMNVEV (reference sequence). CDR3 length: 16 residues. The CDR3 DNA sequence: TGTGCCAGCAGACTGAACCGGGCCTTACACACAGATACGCAGTATTTT. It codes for CASRLNRALHTDTQYF.

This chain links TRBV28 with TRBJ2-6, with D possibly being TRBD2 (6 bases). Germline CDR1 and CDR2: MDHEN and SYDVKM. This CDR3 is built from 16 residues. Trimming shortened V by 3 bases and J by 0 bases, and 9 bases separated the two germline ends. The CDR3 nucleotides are TGTGCCAGCAGTTTTTCCGGGGGCTCTGGGGCCAACGTCCTGACTTTC. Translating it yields CASSFSGGSGANVLTF.

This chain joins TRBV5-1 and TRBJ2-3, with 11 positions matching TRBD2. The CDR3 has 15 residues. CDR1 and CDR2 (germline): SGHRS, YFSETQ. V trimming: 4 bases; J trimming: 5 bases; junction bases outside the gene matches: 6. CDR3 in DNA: TGCGCCAGCAGCCCGACTAGCGGGGCAATAGATACGCAGTATTTT. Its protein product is CASSPTSGAIDTQYF.